Presented here are 5 T cell receptor beta chains from one specimen sequenced in a study of T cell responses to AZD1222 COVID-19 vaccine (dated by TCRdb to the early 2020s). Receptor libraries were prepared by the immunoSEQ multiplex PCR assay. TCRdb mirrors the immuneACCESS table, restricted to in-frame sequences. Some clones are absent from its copies; in checked studies, under half trace to an unresolved V gene, and the reason for the others is unknown. This sample is represented by 70,000 to 80,000 clones; roughly 89% of them were singletons. Jointly, the top ten make up about 2.4% of the sample. The time point label, as the study defines it: baseline before first vaccination. The sample here was peripheral blood, taken on day 0 of AZD1222 vaccination. The receptor set was obtained from an adult in good health.

The J gene is TRBJ1-2, the V gene TRBV3-1 (or the pseudogene TRBV3-2); unclear D gene. The V gene's germline CDR1 is LGHDT and CDR2 YNNKEL (reference sequence). The CDR3 covers 11 residues. V was clipped by 0 bases and J by 7 bases, with 3 bases between them. CDR3 residues: CASSQESGYTF. In DNA, the CDR3 is TGTGCCAGCAGCCAAGAGAGTGGCTACACCTTC.

The chain links TRBV3-1 (or the pseudogene TRBV3-2) to TRBJ1-5; no firm D call. The V gene lost 3 bases and the J gene lost 4 bases, with 7 bases spanning the gap. This CDR3 region has 13 residues. Per the germline V gene, CDR1 is LGHDT and CDR2 is YNNKEL (reference sequence). CDR3 DNA sequence: TGTGCCAGCAGCCACGGTTTTAATCAGCCCCAGCATTTT. Residues: CASSHGFNQPQHF.

The chain has TRBV11-2 and TRBJ1-2; the D gene is possibly TRBD1 (5 bases). From germline, CDR1 is SGHAT and CDR2 FQNNGV. Trimming left V 3 bases short and J 3 bases short, with 14 bases between. CDR3 length: 15 residues. The DNA for the CDR3 is TGTGCCAGCAGCTTTTATACAGGAGATCACTATGGCTACACCTTC. Amino acids: CASSFYTGDHYGYTF. The full variable domain, completed using reference TRBV11-2 and TRBJ1-2, is EAGVAQSPRYKIIEKRQSVAFWCNPISGHATLYWYQQILGQGPKLLIQFQNNGVVDDSQLPKDRFSAERLKGVDSTLKIQPAKLEDSAVYLCASSFYTGDHYGYTFGSGTRLTVV.

The V call is TRBV19, the J call TRBJ2-1; D gene unclear. The CDR3 spans 11 residues. Looked up from germline, CDR1 is LNHDA and CDR2 is SQIVND (reference sequence). V was trimmed by 1 base and J by 9 bases, leaving 4 bases between them. CDR3 residues: CASSIALEQFF. The CDR3 DNA reads as TGTGCCAGTAGTATAGCTCTTGAGCAGTTCTTC.

This sequence joins TRBV7-2 and TRBJ1-1; weak D call: TRBD1 (6 bases). In germline, CDR1 is SGHTA, CDR2 FQGNSA. V was cut by 1 base and J by 3 bases, with 9 bases left in between. The CDR3 is 14 amino acids. Written as DNA, the CDR3 is TGTGCCAGCAGCTTAGAGGGGGGGGACACTGAAGCTTTCTTT. Protein: CASSLEGGDTEAFF.